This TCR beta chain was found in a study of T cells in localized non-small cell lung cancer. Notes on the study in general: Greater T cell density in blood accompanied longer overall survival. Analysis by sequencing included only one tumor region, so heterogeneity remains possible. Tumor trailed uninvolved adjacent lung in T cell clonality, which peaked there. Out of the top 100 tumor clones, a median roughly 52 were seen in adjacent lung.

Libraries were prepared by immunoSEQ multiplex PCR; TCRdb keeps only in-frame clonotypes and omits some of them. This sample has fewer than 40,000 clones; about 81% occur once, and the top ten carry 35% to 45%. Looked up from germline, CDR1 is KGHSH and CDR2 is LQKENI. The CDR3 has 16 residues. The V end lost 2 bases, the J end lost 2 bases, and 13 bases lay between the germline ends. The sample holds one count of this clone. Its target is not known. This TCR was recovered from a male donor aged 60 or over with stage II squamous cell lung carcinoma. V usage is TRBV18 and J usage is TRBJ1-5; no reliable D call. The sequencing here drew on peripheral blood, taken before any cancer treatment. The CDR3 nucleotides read TGTGCCAGCTCACCATCACAGTGGGGTGGCAATCAGCCCCAGCATTTT. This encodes CASSPSQWGGNQPQHF.